Shown below are 15 T cell receptor beta chains from a single sample sequenced in a study of T cells in Graves' hyperthyroidism and ophthalmopathy. From RNA transcripts, TCR beta CDR3 regions were amplified. The study used the HTBI primer set for a first-round RT-PCR of the TCR CDR3. TCRdb processed the multiplex PCR reads anew with MiXCR; each CDR3 protein has one entry. The sample holds under 450,000 distinct CDR3 sequences, roughly 14% seen once. Specimen: blood. Receptors were obtained from a man younger than 45 with Graves' hyperthyroidism that later progressed to Graves' ophthalmopathy.

The table lists this clonotype with many counts. The chain joins TRBV12-3 or TRBV12-4 to TRBJ2-3; D gene ambiguous. Trimming took off 3 bases at V and 0 bases at J, with 10 bases between the two ends. The CDR3 covers 15 residues. The CDR3 region has the DNA TGTGCCAGCAGTTTCTCCGCGGCTAGCACAGATACGCAGTATTTT. It yields the protein CASSFSAASTDTQYF.

Remarks on this clonotype: Here the CDR3 omits its conserved ending phenylalanine or tryptophan, so a read error is the likely source. The chain links TRBV5-1 to TRBJ2-7, with a tentative D call TRBD2 (6 bases). In germline, CDR1 is SGHRS, CDR2 YFSETQ. V gave up 0 bases and J gave up 1 base, with 14 bases separating them. CDR3 size: 16 residues. CDR3 sequence reads: CASSLAGGRSSYEQYS. CDR3 nucleotides: TGCGCCAGCAGCTTGGCGGGTGGGAGGAGTTCCTACGAGCAGTACTCC.

This clonotype has more than one count but fewer than ten. The J gene is TRBJ1-6, the V gene TRBV5-1; D unresolved. The V gene's germline CDR1 is SGHRS and CDR2 YFSETQ. Between the trimmed V and J ends, which lost 4 bases and 2 bases, there was a span of 13 bases. The CDR3 covers 16 residues. The CDR3 coding sequence is TGCGCCAGCAGCCTAAAGCCGGGAGCCTATAATTCACCCCTCCACTTT. This gives the protein CASSLKPGAYNSPLHF.

This chain joins TRBV20-1 and TRBJ1-6, with no clear D. Trimming pared 0 bases from V and 9 bases from J, leaving 3 bases between. CDR3 size: 11 residues. CDR1 and CDR2 (germline): DFQATT, SNEGSKA (reference sequence). The CDR3 protein is CSARDSSPLHF. The DNA for the CDR3 is TGCAGTGCTAGAGATAGTTCACCCCTCCACTTT.

The chain has TRBV27 and TRBJ2-1, with a tentative D call TRBD2 (5 bases). V was clipped by 5 bases and J by 3 bases, with 8 bases between them. Germline CDR1 is MNHEY and CDR2 is SMNVEV (reference sequence). The CDR3 contains 13 residues. The CDR3 region is CASSGGNYNEQFF. In DNA form, the CDR3 reads TGTGCCAGCAGTGGAGGAAACTACAATGAGCAGTTCTTC.

This clonotype was seen at least ten times. The chain joins TRBV11-1 to TRBJ2-4; D uncertain. Germline values: CDR1 SGHAT, CDR2 FQDESV (reference sequence). The V end lost 2 bases, the J end lost 2 bases, and 10 bases lay between the germline ends. This CDR3 contains 15 residues. The CDR3 DNA reads as TGTGCCAGCAGCTTAAGGGCAGACCCCAAAAACATTCAGTACTTC. Encoded protein: CASSLRADPKNIQYF.

This clonotype was picked up many times. The rearrangement uses TRBV29-1 and TRBJ1-1, with D unclear. Trimming left V 1 base short and J 1 base short, with 7 bases between. The CDR3 is 13 residues long. The germline CDR1 and CDR2 sequences are SQVTM and ANQGSEA. CDR3 coding DNA: TGCAGCGTTGAAGTTCTGGGGAACACTGAAGCTTTCTTT. It codes for CSVEVLGNTEAFF.

The chain employs TRBV7-2 and TRBJ1-2, with D maybe TRBD1 (5 bases). The CDR3 is 15 amino acids. Germline V gene lookup returns CDR1 SGHTA and CDR2 FQGNSA. The V end lost 1 base, the J end lost 3 bases, and 12 bases lay between the germline ends. The CDR3 nucleotides read TGTGCCAGCAGCTTAGATTCAGGGCGGTACTATGGCTACACCTTC. Residues: CASSLDSGRYYGYTF.

This clonotype was recorded at least ten times. The chain recombines TRBV5-5 with TRBJ1-1, with D tentatively TRBD1 (5 bases). The germline V and J ends were trimmed by 7 bases and 6 bases, with 13 bases remaining between them. CDR1 and CDR2 from the germline V gene are SGHKS and YYEKEE (reference sequence). The CDR3 totals 12 residues. The CDR3 here is CASGDGRAEAFF. CDR3 DNA sequence: TGTGCCAGCGGGGACGGGAGGGCTGAAGCTTTCTTT.

This clonotype was found a few times. The J gene is TRBJ1-1, the V gene TRBV3-1, with D possibly being TRBD1 (5 bases). Germline V gene lookup returns CDR1 LGHDT and CDR2 YNNKEL (reference sequence). The V gene lost 0 bases and the J gene lost 8 bases, with 16 bases spanning the gap. The CDR3 contains 15 residues. The CDR3 nucleotides read TGTGCCAGCAGCCAAGATTGGGGACTAGGAGGAGAAGCTTTCTTT. It encodes CASSQDWGLGGEAFF.

The chain joins TRBV20-1 to TRBJ2-2; the D gene is possibly TRBD2 (5 bases). The CDR3 runs to 11 residues. The V and J ends lost 6 bases and 3 bases respectively, with 5 bases between them. The V gene's germline CDR1 is DFQATT and CDR2 SNEGSKA (reference sequence). The CDR3 loop is CSAGDTGELFF. The CDR3 coding sequence is TGCAGTGCCGGGGACACCGGGGAGCTGTTTTTT.

A single count supports this clonotype. The CDR3 end shows no conserved phenylalanine or tryptophan, and so a read error is likely. The rearrangement uses TRBV11-1 and TRBJ2-2; TRBD2 is a possible D gene (6 bases). The CDR3 covers 13 residues. V shed 7 bases and J shed 7 bases, with 13 bases lying between them. Per germline, CDR1 SGHAT and CDR2 FQDESV (reference sequence). The CDR3, as DNA: TGTGCCAGCATGATACGGGGGTACGGGGAGCTGTTTTAT. Protein sequence: CASMIRGYGELFY.

The chain joins TRBV19 to TRBJ1-1; 11 nucleotides line up with TRBD1. Germline CDR1 LNHDA, CDR2 SQIVND (reference sequence). Germline trimming cut 5 bases from V and 5 bases from J; bases unmatched to any gene: 4. The CDR3 is 14 amino acids. This chain's CDR3 is CASSWTGGRTEAFF. CDR3 in DNA: TGTGCCAGTAGTTGGACAGGGGGCAGAACTGAAGCTTTCTTT.

The rearrangement uses TRBV10-3 and TRBJ2-5, with D uncertain. The V gene's germline CDR1 is ENHRY and CDR2 SYGVKD. The CDR3 is 13 amino acids. The CDR3 DNA sequence: TGTGTCACAAATTCAGGATTAGGAGAGACCCAGTACTTC. Its protein is CVTNSGLGETQYF.

This clonotype has at least ten counts. J is TRBJ1-1 and V is TRBV5-1; the D gene is possibly TRBD1 (5 bases). The CDR3 sequence is 15 residues long. Trimming removed 0 bases from V and 1 base from J, with 10 bases in between. Per the germline V gene, CDR1 is SGHRS and CDR2 is YFSETQ. CDR3 in DNA: TGCGCCAGCAGCTTGGAACAACAGGCGAACACTGAAGCTTTCTTT. Translated: CASSLEQQANTEAFF.